A selection of T cell receptor beta chains follows, all from one sample in a study of T cells in localized non-small cell lung cancer. Method: immunoSEQ multiplex PCR; TCRdb's copy keeps in-frame clones and lacks some. The sample yields roughly 34,000 clones, around 84% seen once. Sequencing was performed on peripheral blood, taken before any cancer treatment. These TCRs come from a male donor aged 60 or over with stage III lung adenocarcinoma. Each CDR3 is given with its conserved first and last residue. A D gene is named only where the DNA matches it firmly.

V: TRBV7-9; D: NA; J: TRBJ2-7; CDR3: CASSLTGSAGEQYF; DNA: TGTGCCAGCAGCTTGACAGGATCGGCCGGCGAGCAGTACTTC
V: TRBV30; D: NA; J: TRBJ2-6; CDR3: CAWSSGANVLTF; DNA: TGTGCCTGGAGCTCTGGGGCCAACGTCCTGACTTTC
V: TRBV6-1; D: TRBD2; J: TRBJ2-1; CDR3: CASSDRPGGSYNEQFF; DNA: TGTGCCAGCAGTGACCGCCCGGGGGGCTCCTACAATGAGCAGTTCTTC
V: TRBV11-3; D: NA; J: TRBJ2-7; CDR3: CASSHASAYEQYF; DNA: TGTGCCAGCAGCCATGCATCGGCCTACGAGCAGTACTTC
V: TRBV5-4; D: NA; J: TRBJ1-1; CDR3: CASSYGAENTEAFF; DNA: TGTGCCAGCAGCTACGGGGCGGAGAACACTGAAGCTTTCTTT
V: TRBV18; D: NA; J: TRBJ2-7; CDR3: CASSNPGLSSYEQYF; DNA: TGTGCCAGCTCAAACCCAGGTCTTAGCTCCTACGAGCAGTACTTC
V: TRBV10-1; D: NA; J: TRBJ1-1; CDR3: CASSESRSLNTEAFF; DNA: TGCGCCAGCAGTGAGTCGAGATCACTGAACACTGAAGCTTTCTTT
V: TRBV4-2; D: NA; J: TRBJ2-1; CDR3: CASSQTGISSYNEQFF; DNA: TGTGCCAGCAGCCAAACAGGGATAAGCTCCTACAATGAGCAGTTCTTC
V: TRBV20-1; D: NA; J: TRBJ1-1; CDR3: CSARDNTEAFF; DNA: TGCAGTGCTCGAGATAACACTGAAGCTTTCTTT
V: TRBV5-6; D: NA; J: TRBJ2-1; CDR3: CASSPWTNNEQFF; DNA: TGTGCCAGCAGCCCTTGGACCAACAATGAGCAGTTCTTC
V: TRBV7-9; D: NA; J: TRBJ2-1; CDR3: CASSLVYQAYEQFF; DNA: TGTGCCAGCAGCTTAGTGTACCAGGCCTATGAGCAGTTCTTC
V: TRBV18; D: TRBD1; J: TRBJ1-1; CDR3: CASSPGTGSDTEAFF; DNA: TGTGCCAGCTCACCAGGGACAGGGTCGGACACTGAAGCTTTCTTT
V: TRBV6-5; D: TRBD1; J: TRBJ1-2; CDR3: CASSYSFPGGDGYTF; DNA: TGTGCCAGCAGTTACTCGTTTCCAGGGGGTGATGGCTACACCTTC
V: TRBV30; D: TRBD1; J: TRBJ1-1; CDR3: CAWSPGQLNTEAFF; DNA: TGTGCCTGGAGCCCGGGACAGCTGAACACTGAAGCTTTCTTT
V: TRBV5-1; D: NA; J: TRBJ2-1; CDR3: CASSLVGGSSYNEQFF; DNA: TGCGCCAGCAGCTTGGTCGGGGGTAGCTCCTACAATGAGCAGTTCTTC
V: TRBV14; D: NA; J: TRBJ1-1; CDR3: CASSRNIGRDTEAFF; DNA: TGTGCCAGCAGCCGTAATATAGGGAGGGACACTGAAGCTTTCTTT
V: TRBV9; D: NA; J: TRBJ1-4; CDR3: CASSASIGPSPGTRGTNEKLFF; DNA: TGTGCCAGCAGCGCTAGTATAGGGCCATCGCCCGGTACGCGGGGTACTAATGAAAAACTGTTTTTT
V: TRBV2; D: NA; J: TRBJ2-6; CDR3: CASILSRGVTSSGANVLTF; DNA: TGTGCCAGCATACTCTCCCGGGGAGTTACCTCATCTGGGGCCAACGTCCTGACTTTC
V: TRBV15; D: NA; J: TRBJ2-2; CDR3: CATSPTSNTGELFF; DNA: TGTGCCACCAGCCCCACATCGAACACCGGGGAGCTGTTTTTT
V: TRBV27; D: NA; J: TRBJ2-1; CDR3: CASSSHREQFF; DNA: TGTGCCAGCAGTTCCCACCGTGAGCAGTTCTTC
V: TRBV21-1; D: NA; J: TRBJ1-5; CDR3: CASSKDRATVRGNQPQHF; DNA: TGTGCCAGCAGCAAGGACAGGGCCACCGTTAGAGGCAATCAGCCCCAGCATTTT
V: TRBV19; D: NA; J: TRBJ1-1; CDR3: CASSIDRGFRTEAFF; DNA: TGTGCCAGTAGTATAGATCGAGGTTTTCGCACTGAAGCTTTCTTT
V: TRBV6-1; D: NA; J: TRBJ1-2; CDR3: CASRGGNYGYTF; DNA: TGTGCCAGCAGAGGGGGGAACTATGGCTACACCTTC
V: TRBV29-1; D: NA; J: TRBJ2-7; CDR3: CGIREAGPYEQYF; DNA: TGCGGGATAAGGGAGGCGGGTCCCTACGAGCAGTACTTC
V: TRBV5-1; D: NA; J: TRBJ2-3; CDR3: CASRGQAELTDTQYF; DNA: TGCGCCAGCAGGGGCCAGGCGGAACTCACAGATACGCAGTATTTT
V: TRBV6-5; D: TRBD1; J: TRBJ1-2; CDR3: CASSRQGDYGYTF; DNA: TGTGCCAGCAGCCGACAGGGAGACTATGGCTACACCTTC
V: TRBV7-6; D: TRBD2; J: TRBJ2-1; CDR3: CASSLEVGGRNEQFF; DNA: TGTGCCAGCAGCTTAGAGGTGGGAGGGCGGAATGAGCAGTTCTTC
V: TRBV5-1; D: NA; J: TRBJ2-7; CDR3: CASSQDGGEQYF; DNA: TGCGCCAGCAGCCAGGACGGCGGGGAGCAGTACTTC
V: TRBV18; D: NA; J: TRBJ1-5; CDR3: CASSSGHNYQPQHF; DNA: TGTGCCAGCTCATCGGGACATAACTATCAGCCCCAGCATTTT